The 21 T cell receptor beta chains below all came from one sample that was sequenced in a study of cytomegalovirus exposure and HLA in healthy donors. Vbeta (60) and Jbeta (13) primers were used in the PCR. TCRdb's table, derived via immunoSEQ multiplex PCR, lists solely in-frame clones and lacks some. This sample has 100,000 to 150,000 clones, with 75% to 90% found just once. Material: PBMCs. These receptors originate from a man aged 25-40 years in good health and CMV-seropositive.

The chain couples TRBV7-9 to TRBJ2-1; perhaps TRBD1 as D (6 bases). V was cut by 3 bases and J by 8 bases, with 26 bases left in between. Germline loops: CDR1 SEHNR, CDR2 FQNEAQ (reference sequence). The CDR3 extends over 18 amino acids. The CDR3 DNA reads TGTGCCAGCAGCTTGGGGGCATTCGGTCAGGGGCGGTACGATGAGCAGTTCTTC. Its protein is CASSLGAFGQGRYDEQFF.

V and J are TRBV5-1 and TRBJ2-7, with D maybe TRBD1 (6 bases). Germline V gives CDR1 SGHRS, CDR2 YFSETQ. This CDR3 contains 15 residues. V was trimmed by 2 bases and J by 2 bases, leaving 14 bases between them. CDR3 in amino acids: CASSLSNRAAYEQYF. The CDR3 region has the DNA TGCGCCAGCAGCTTATCAAACAGGGCCGCCTACGAGCAGTACTTC.

V and J are TRBV19 and TRBJ2-3; unclear D gene. Germline V gene lookup returns CDR1 LNHDA and CDR2 SQIVND (reference sequence). The CDR3 loop spans 16 amino acids. Trimming removed 1 base at V and 3 bases at J, with 14 bases between. This CDR3 is CASSIVQSGPTDTQYF. The CDR3 DNA follows: TGTGCCAGTAGTATAGTGCAATCTGGCCCGACAGATACGCAGTATTTT.

The chain joins TRBV5-1 to TRBJ1-1; 8 nucleotides agree with TRBD1. Germline loops: CDR1 SGHRS, CDR2 YFSETQ. The CDR3 covers 14 residues. J gave up 1 base and V 7 bases, and 6 bases lay outside the gene matches. This chain's CDR3 is CASLPGTGNTEAFF. The CDR3 DNA reads as TGCGCCAGCCTCCCCGGGACAGGGAACACTGAAGCTTTCTTT.

This clone was seen more than once but under ten times. Written as DNA, the CDR3 is TGTGCCAGCAGTTACGATGGCAGGGGGTGGGAGACCCAGTACTTC. Translation gives CASSYDGRGWETQYF. This chain links TRBV6-5 with TRBJ2-5; TRBD1 matches at 7 bases. The CDR3 contains 15 residues. Trimming cost V 2 bases and J 5 bases; bases outside gene matches: 8. Germline V gives CDR1 MNHEY, CDR2 SVGAGI.

The V gene is TRBV6-6, the J gene TRBJ2-3, with TRBD2 matching over 12 bases. J was trimmed by 4 bases and V by 3 bases; bases with no gene match: 5. This CDR3 contains 16 residues. Germline-derived CDR1 and CDR2 are MNHNY and SVGAGI (reference sequence). DNA of the CDR3: TGTGCCAGCAGTTATCCGGCTAGCGGGGGGGCAGATACGCAGTATTTT. This codes for CASSYPASGGADTQYF.

A single count supports this clone. The V call is TRBV7-6, the J call TRBJ2-5; D remains unclear. The better agreement between TRBJ2-7 and the DNA end casts doubt on the J call. The CDR3 is made up of 15 amino acids. Germline V gives CDR1 SGHVS, CDR2 FNYEAQ. DNA of the CDR3: TGTGCCAGCAGCTTAGGTAGAAGCTTCTCCTACGAGCAGTACTTC. This sequence encodes CASSLGRSFSYEQYF.

The chain uses TRBV5-4 and TRBJ2-1; 9 nucleotides match TRBD2. After removal of 4 bases from V and 8 bases from J, the junction contained 13 bases not matched to a gene. This CDR3 is 16 amino acids long. CDR1 and CDR2 (germline): SGHNT, YYREEE (reference sequence). The CDR3 sequence: CASSPPGGGALDEQFF. The DNA of the CDR3 is TGTGCCAGCAGCCCCCCGGGCGGGGGGGCCTTAGATGAGCAGTTCTTC.

V is TRBV5-5 and J is TRBJ1-1; perhaps TRBD1 as D (5 bases). The CDR3 is 15 amino acids. Germline lookup yields CDR1 SGHKS and CDR2 YYEKEE (reference sequence). Trimming shortened V by 0 bases and J by 7 bases, and 16 bases separated the two germline ends. CDR3 protein: CASSLVYGGAGEAFF. For the CDR3, the DNA is TGTGCCAGCAGCTTGGTGTATGGAGGGGCCGGTGAAGCTTTCTTT.

This clone has just a few counts. The V and J genes are TRBV29-1 and TRBJ1-1; D ambiguous. The CDR3 runs to 12 residues. Per germline, CDR1 SQVTM and CDR2 ANQGSEA. V lost 7 bases, J lost 0 bases, and 9 bases lay in between. The CDR3 sequence: CSAIIVNTEAFF. In DNA form, the CDR3 reads TGCAGCGCAATTATAGTGAACACTGAAGCTTTCTTT.

The chain employs TRBV7-9 and TRBJ1-2; 9 bases line up with TRBD1. The CDR3 has 16 residues. Germline lookup yields CDR1 SEHNR and CDR2 FQNEAQ (reference sequence). The trim removed 5 bases at V and 0 bases at J, leaving 7 bases unmatched. The CDR3 region is CASSPWTGEANYGYTF. The CDR3 DNA reads TGTGCCAGCAGCCCCTGGACAGGGGAAGCTAACTATGGCTACACCTTC.

V gene TRBV13 combines with J gene TRBJ2-7, with a weak D call TRBD1 (5 bases). CDR3 length: 17 residues. Trimming cost V 1 base and J 4 bases, with 20 bases left between them. The V gene's germline CDR1 is PRHDT and CDR2 FYEKMQ (reference sequence). The CDR3 reads CASSLAPFGASRYEQYF. In DNA form, the CDR3 reads TGTGCCAGCAGCTTAGCCCCCTTTGGGGCCTCGAGATACGAGCAGTACTTC.

The rearrangement uses TRBV5-6 and TRBJ1-3, with 8 positions matching TRBD1. After removal of 7 bases from V and 0 bases from J, the junction contained 9 bases not matched to a gene. CDR3 length equals 16 residues. Germline V gene lookup returns CDR1 SGHDT and CDR2 YYEEEE. The CDR3 sequence is CASGTGGPASGNTIYF. In nucleotides, the CDR3 is TGTGCCAGCGGAACAGGGGGACCTGCCTCTGGAAACACCATATATTTT.

A single count supports this clone. This chain uses TRBV5-1 with TRBJ1-1; 8 bases fit TRBD1. The CDR3 is 16 amino acids. Losses at the gene ends were 5 bases for V and 1 base for J; bases not matched to a gene: 10. The germline CDR1 and CDR2 sequences are SGHRS and YFSETQ. The CDR3 bases are TGCGCCAGCAGACGCGGACAGGGCGTGGGGAACACTGAAGCTTTCTTT. This sequence encodes CASRRGQGVGNTEAFF.

This clone was counted a single time. The rearrangement uses TRBV11-2 and TRBJ1-2; D is uncertain. The V end was cut by 5 bases, the J end by 2 bases, with 12 bases between. Germline V CDR1 and CDR2: SGHAT, FQNNGV. The CDR3 is 14 residues long. DNA for the CDR3: TGTGCCAGCAGCGCGACCGGGTCGAACTATGGCTACACCTTC. Translating gives CASSATGSNYGYTF.

This chain connects TRBV6-1 to TRBJ1-5, with unresolved D. Germline loops: CDR1 MNHNS, CDR2 SASEGT. CDR3 length: 14 residues. V was trimmed by 0 bases and J by 7 bases, leaving 10 bases between them. Here the CDR3 DNA reads TGTGCCAGCAGTGAAGCGGGCGCGGGGCAGCCCCAGCATTTT. It specifies CASSEAGAGQPQHF.

A single count supports this clone. This chain links TRBV2 with TRBJ2-6; D is uncertain. CDR3 length: 16 residues. Germline-derived CDR1 and CDR2 are SNHLY and FYNNEI. Trimming removed 6 bases from V and 0 bases from J, with 12 bases in between. CDR3 in amino acids: CASSNDKNSGANVLTF. CDR3 in DNA: TGTGCCAGCAGCAACGACAAGAACTCTGGGGCCAACGTCCTGACTTTC.

The chain uses TRBV6-5 and TRBJ2-7; maybe TRBD2 (6 bases). Germline CDR1 MNHEY, CDR2 SVGAGI. Between the trimmed V and J ends, which lost 7 bases and 7 bases, there was a span of 11 bases. CDR3 length: 11 residues. CDR3 sequence: CASTLGREQYF. Written as DNA, the CDR3 is TGTGCCAGCACCCTGGGGAGGGAGCAGTACTTC.

This chain uses TRBV7-9 with TRBJ1-2; D unresolved. V lost 3 bases, J lost 0 bases, and 11 bases lay in between. Germline CDR1 is SEHNR and CDR2 is FQNEAQ (reference sequence). There are 15 residues in the CDR3. CDR3: CASSFAADPNYGYTF. CDR3 DNA sequence: TGTGCCAGCAGCTTTGCGGCAGACCCTAACTATGGCTACACCTTC.

The CDR3 DNA follows: TGTGCCAGCAGCTTATCCAGCGGGGCCCTCAATGAGCAGTTCTTC. Protein sequence: CASSLSSGALNEQFF. This chain links TRBV11-2 with TRBJ2-1; 7 bases agree with TRBD2. V lost 2 bases and J lost 6; bases outside the gene matches: 7. The CDR3 sequence is 15 residues long. Looked up from germline, CDR1 is SGHAT and CDR2 is FQNNGV.

This clone was recorded once. The chain employs TRBV19 and TRBJ2-1; tentatively, D is TRBD2 (5 bases). There are 15 residues in the CDR3. CDR1 is LNHDA and CDR2 is SQIVND in the germline V gene (reference sequence). The ends were cut back, 6 bases at V and 4 bases at J, with 16 bases in the middle. The CDR3 is CASSALGEPYNEQFF. The CDR3 DNA is TGTGCCAGTAGCGCGCTGGGAGAGCCATACAATGAGCAGTTCTTC.